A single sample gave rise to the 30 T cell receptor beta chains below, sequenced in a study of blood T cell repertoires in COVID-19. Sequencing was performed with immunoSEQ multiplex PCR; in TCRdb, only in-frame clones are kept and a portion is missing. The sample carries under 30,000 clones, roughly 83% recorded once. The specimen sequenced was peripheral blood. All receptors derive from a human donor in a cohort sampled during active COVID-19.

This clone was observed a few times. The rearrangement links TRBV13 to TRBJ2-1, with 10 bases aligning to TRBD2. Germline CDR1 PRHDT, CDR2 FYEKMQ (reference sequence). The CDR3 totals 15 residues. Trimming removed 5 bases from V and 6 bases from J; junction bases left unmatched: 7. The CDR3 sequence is CASSLGLAELNEQFF. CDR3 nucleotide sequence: TGTGCCAGCAGCCTCGGACTAGCGGAACTCAATGAGCAGTTCTTC.

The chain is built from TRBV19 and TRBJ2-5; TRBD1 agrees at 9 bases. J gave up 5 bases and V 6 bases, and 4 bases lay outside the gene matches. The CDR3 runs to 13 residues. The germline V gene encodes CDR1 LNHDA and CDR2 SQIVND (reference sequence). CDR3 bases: TGTGCCAGTAGCCACAGGGGGCCGGAGACCCAGTACTTC. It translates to CASSHRGPETQYF.

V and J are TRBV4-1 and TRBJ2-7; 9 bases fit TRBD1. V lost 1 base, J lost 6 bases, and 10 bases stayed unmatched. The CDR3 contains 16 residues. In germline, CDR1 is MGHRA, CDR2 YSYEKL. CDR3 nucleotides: TGCGCCAGCAGCCAAGGGGGGGCACAGGGGGCAGGCGAGCAGTACTTC. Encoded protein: CASSQGGAQGAGEQYF.

The CDR3 DNA sequence: TGTGCCAGCAGTGAAAGCGGGGATACGCAGTATTTT. Translating gives CASSESGDTQYF. V is TRBV12-3 or TRBV12-4 and J is TRBJ2-3; maybe TRBD2 (6 bases). V dropped 5 bases and J dropped 6 bases, with 9 bases sitting between them. The CDR3 has 12 amino acids.

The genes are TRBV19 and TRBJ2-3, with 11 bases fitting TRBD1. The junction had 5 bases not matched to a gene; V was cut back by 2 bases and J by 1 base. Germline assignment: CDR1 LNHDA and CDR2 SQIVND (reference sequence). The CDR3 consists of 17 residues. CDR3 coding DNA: TGTGCCAGTAGTATACGGGACAGGGGGTATCGCACAGATACGCAGTATTTT. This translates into CASSIRDRGYRTDTQYF.

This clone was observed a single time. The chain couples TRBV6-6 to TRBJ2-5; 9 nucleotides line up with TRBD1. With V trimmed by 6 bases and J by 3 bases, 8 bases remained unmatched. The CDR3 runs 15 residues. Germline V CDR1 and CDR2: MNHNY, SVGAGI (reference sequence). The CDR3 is CASSRPRDREETQYF. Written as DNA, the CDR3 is TGTGCCAGCAGCCGGCCCAGGGACAGGGAAGAGACCCAGTACTTC.

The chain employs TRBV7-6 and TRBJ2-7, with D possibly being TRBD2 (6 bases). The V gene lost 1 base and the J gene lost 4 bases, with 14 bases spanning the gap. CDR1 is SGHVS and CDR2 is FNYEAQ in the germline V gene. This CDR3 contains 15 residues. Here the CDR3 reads CASSLGASELYEQYF. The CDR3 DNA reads TGTGCCAGCAGCTTAGGGGCTAGCGAACTTTACGAGCAGTACTTC. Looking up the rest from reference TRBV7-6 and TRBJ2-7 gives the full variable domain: GAGVSQSPRYKVTKRGQDVALRCDPISGHVSLYWYRQALGQGPEFLTYFNYEAQQDKSGLPNDRFSAERPEGSISTLTIQRTEQRDSAMYRCASSLGASELYEQYFGPGTRLTVT.

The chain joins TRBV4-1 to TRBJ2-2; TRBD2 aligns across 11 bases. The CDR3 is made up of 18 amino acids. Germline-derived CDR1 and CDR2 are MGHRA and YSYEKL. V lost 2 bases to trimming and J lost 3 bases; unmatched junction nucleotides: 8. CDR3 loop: CASSQWPSGGTYTGELFF. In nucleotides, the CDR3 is TGCGCCAGCAGCCAATGGCCTAGCGGGGGGACATACACCGGGGAGCTGTTTTTT.

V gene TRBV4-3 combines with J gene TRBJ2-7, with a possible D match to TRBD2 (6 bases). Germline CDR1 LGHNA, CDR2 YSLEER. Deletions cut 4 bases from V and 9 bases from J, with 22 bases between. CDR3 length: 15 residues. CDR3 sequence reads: CASSPSGTHTTGQYF. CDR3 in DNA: TGCGCCAGCAGCCCGTCCGGGACTCATACTACGGGGCAGTACTTC.

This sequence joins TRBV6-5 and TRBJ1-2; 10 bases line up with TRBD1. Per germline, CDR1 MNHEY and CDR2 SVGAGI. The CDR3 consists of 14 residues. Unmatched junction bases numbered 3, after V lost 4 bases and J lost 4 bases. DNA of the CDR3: TGTGCCAGCAGTTTGGGGACAGGGGCCTATGGCTACACCTTC. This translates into CASSLGTGAYGYTF.

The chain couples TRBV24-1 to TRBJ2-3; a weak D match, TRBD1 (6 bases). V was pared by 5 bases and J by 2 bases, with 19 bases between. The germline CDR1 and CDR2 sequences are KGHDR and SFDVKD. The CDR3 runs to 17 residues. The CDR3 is CATSGRKNRDLTDTQYF. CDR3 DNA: TGTGCCACCAGTGGTAGAAAGAACAGGGATCTCACAGATACGCAGTATTTT.

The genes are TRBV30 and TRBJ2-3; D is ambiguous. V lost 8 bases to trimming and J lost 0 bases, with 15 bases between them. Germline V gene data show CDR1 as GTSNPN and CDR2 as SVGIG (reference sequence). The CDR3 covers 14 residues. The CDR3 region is CARTVTGSTDTQYF. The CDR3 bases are TGTGCCCGGACCGTGACCGGGAGCACAGATACGCAGTATTTT.

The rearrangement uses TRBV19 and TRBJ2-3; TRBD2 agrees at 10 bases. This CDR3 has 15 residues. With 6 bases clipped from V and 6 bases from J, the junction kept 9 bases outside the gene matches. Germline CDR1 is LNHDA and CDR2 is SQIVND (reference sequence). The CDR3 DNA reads TGTGCCAGTAGGGTTATAGCGGGGGGAGTGGATACGCAGTATTTT. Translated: CASRVIAGGVDTQYF.

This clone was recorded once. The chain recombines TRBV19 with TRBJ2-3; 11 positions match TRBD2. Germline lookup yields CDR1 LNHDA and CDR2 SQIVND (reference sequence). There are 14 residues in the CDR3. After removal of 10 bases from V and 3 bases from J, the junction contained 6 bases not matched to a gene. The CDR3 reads CATLAGGPTDTQYF. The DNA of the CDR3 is TGTGCCACCTTAGCGGGAGGGCCAACAGATACGCAGTATTTT.

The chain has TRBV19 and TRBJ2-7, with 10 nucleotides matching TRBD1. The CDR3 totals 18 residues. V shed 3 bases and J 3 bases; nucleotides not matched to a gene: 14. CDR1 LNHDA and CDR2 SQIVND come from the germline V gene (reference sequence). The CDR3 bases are TGTGCCAGTAGTATGAAGGGGACAGGGGACGTCTTTGTCTACGAGCAGTACTTC. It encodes CASSMKGTGDVFVYEQYF.

CDR3 amino acids: CASGVQGSPLHF. CDR3 in DNA: TGTGCCAGCGGTGTACAGGGTTCACCCCTCCACTTT. This chain links TRBV28 with TRBJ1-6, with D possibly TRBD1 on 6 matching bases. The CDR3 totals 12 residues. V lost 8 bases, J lost 9 bases, and 11 bases lay in between. CDR1 and CDR2 (germline): MDHEN, SYDVKM.

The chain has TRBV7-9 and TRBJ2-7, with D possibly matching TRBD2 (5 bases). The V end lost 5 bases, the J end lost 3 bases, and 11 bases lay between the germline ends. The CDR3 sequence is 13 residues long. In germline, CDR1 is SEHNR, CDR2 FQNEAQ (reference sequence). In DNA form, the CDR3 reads TGTGCCAGCAGCCCTGCGGGCCGCTACGAGCAGTACTTC. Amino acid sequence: CASSPAGRYEQYF.

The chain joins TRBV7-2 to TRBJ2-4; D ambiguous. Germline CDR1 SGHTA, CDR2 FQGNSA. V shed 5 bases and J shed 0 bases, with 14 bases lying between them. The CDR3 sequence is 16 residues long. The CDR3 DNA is TGTGCCAGCAGCCCATCCCGAGTTATAGCCAAAAACATTCAGTACTTC. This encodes CASSPSRVIAKNIQYF.

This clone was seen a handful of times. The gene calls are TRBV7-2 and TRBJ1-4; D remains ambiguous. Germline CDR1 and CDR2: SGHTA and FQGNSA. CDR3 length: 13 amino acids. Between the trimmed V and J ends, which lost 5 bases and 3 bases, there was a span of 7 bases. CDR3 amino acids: CASSPWPNEKLFF. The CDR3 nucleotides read TGTGCCAGCAGCCCCTGGCCTAATGAAAAACTGTTTTTT. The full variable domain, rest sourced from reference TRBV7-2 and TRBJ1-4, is GAGVSQSPSNKVTEKGKDVELRCDPISGHTALYWYRQSLGQGLEFLIYFQGNSAPDKSGLPSDRFSAERTGGSVSTLTIQRTQQEDSAVYLCASSPWPNEKLFFGSGTQLSVL.

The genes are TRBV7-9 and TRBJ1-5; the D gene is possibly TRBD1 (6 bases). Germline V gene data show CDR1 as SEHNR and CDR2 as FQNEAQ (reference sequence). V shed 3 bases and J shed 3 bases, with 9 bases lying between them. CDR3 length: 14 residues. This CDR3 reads CASSFRTDNQPQHF. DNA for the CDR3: TGTGCCAGCAGCTTCAGGACAGACAATCAGCCCCAGCATTTT. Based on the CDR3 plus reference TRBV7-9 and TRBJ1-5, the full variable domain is DTGVSQNPRHKITKRGQNVTFRCDPISEHNRLYWYRQTLGQGPEFLTYFQNEAQLEKSRLLSDRFSAERPKGSFSTLEIQRTEQGDSAMYLCASSFRTDNQPQHFGDGTRLSIL.

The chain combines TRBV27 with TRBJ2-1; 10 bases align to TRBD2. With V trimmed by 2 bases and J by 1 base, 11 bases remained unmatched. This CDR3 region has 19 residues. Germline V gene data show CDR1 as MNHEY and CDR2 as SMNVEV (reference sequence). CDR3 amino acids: CASSLRTPLAGGSYNEQFF. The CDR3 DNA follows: TGTGCCAGCAGTTTACGGACACCCTTAGCGGGAGGTTCCTACAATGAGCAGTTCTTC.

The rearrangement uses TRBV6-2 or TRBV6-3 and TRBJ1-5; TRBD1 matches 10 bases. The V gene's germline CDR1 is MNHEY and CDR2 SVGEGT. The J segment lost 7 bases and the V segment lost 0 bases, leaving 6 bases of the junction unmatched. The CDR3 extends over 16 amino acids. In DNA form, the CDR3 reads TGTGCCAGCAGTTACTCCGGACAGGGGGGGGGACAGCCCCAGCATTTT. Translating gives CASSYSGQGGGQPQHF.

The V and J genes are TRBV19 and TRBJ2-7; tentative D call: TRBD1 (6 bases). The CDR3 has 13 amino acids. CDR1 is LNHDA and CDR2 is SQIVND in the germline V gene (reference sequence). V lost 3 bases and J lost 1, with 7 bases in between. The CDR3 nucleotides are TGTGCCAGTAGTATCGGGACATCCTACGAGCAGTACTTC. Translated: CASSIGTSYEQYF.

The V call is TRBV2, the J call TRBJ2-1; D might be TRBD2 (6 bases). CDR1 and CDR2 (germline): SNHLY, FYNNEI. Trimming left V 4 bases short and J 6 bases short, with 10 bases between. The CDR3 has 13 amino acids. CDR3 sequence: CASSGGGINEQFF. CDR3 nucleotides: TGTGCCAGCAGTGGAGGAGGGATCAATGAGCAGTTCTTC.

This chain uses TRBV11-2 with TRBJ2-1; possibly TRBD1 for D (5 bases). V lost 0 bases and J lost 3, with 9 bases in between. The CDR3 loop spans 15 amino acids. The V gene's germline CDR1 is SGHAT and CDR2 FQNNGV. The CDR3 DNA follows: TGTGCCAGCAGCTTAGATGGGGCTCTCTACAATGAGCAGTTCTTC. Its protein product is CASSLDGALYNEQFF.

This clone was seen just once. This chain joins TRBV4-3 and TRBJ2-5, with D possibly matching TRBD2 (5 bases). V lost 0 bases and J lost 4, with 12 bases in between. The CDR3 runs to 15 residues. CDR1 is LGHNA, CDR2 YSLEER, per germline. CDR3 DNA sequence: TGCGCCAGCAGCCAAGAGACACGAAGCGGAGAGACCCAGTACTTC. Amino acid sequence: CASSQETRSGETQYF.

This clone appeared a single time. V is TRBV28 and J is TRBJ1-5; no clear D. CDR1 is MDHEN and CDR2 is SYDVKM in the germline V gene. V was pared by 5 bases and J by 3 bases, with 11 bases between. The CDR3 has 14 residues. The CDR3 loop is CASSRSDFNQPQHF. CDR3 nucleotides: TGTGCCAGCAGTCGGTCTGATTTCAATCAGCCCCAGCATTTT.

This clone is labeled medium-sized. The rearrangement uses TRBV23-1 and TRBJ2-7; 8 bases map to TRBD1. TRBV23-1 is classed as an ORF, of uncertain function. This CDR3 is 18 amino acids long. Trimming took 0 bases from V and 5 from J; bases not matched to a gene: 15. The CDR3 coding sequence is TGCGCCAGCAGTCAATCGATGGGGCAGTGGCAGGGGGCTGACGAGCAGTACTTC. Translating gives CASSQSMGQWQGADEQYF.

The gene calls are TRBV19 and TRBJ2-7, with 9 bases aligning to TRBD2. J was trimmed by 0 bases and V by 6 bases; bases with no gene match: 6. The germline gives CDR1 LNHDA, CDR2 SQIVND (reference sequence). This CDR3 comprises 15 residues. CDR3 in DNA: TGTGCCAGTAGGGATAGCGGGGGTGGCTCCTACGAGCAGTACTTC. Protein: CASRDSGGGSYEQYF. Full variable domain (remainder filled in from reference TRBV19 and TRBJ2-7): DGGITQSPKYLFRKEGQNVTLSCEQNLNHDAMYWYRQDPGQGLRLIYYSQIVNDFQKGDIAEGYSVSREKKESFPLTVTSAQKNPTAFYLCASRDSGGGSYEQYFGPGTRLTVT.

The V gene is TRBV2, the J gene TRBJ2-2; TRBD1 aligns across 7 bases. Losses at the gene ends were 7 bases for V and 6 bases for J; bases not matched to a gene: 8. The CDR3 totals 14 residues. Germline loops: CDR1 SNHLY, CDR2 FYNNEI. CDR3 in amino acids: CASTELDRAGELFF. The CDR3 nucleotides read TGTGCCAGCACGGAGCTTGACAGGGCCGGGGAGCTGTTTTTT.